What follows are 19 T cell receptor beta chains derived from one specimen sequenced in a study of early stage breast cancer tumors. This table comes from immunoSEQ multiplex PCR, and its TCRdb copy is limited to in-frame clones, with some not included. The table includes some 8,100 clones, 60% to 80% detected once. Source material: normal breast tissue next to the tumor. Receptors originate from a person in their sixties with breast cancer.

V is TRBV5-4 and J is TRBJ2-5; D unresolved. V was pared by 0 bases and J by 0 bases, with 6 bases between. Germline loops: CDR1 SGHNT, CDR2 YYREEE (reference sequence). The length of the CDR3 is 14 residues. The CDR3 loop reads CASSLGTYQETQYF. The CDR3 bases are TGTGCCAGCAGCTTGGGGACCTACCAAGAGACCCAGTACTTC.

This clone was observed a handful of times. This sequence joins TRBV2 and TRBJ1-5; 9 bases line up with TRBD1. Germline V CDR1 and CDR2: SNHLY, FYNNEI. With 4 bases clipped from V and 2 bases from J, the junction kept 6 bases outside the gene matches. The CDR3 is 16 amino acids. CDR3 sequence (DNA): TGTGCCAGCAGTGCACGGGACAGGGTAGGCAATCAGCCCCAGCATTTT. It is translated as CASSARDRVGNQPQHF.

V is TRBV6-1 and J is TRBJ1-3, with 8 bases fitting TRBD1. This CDR3 contains 14 residues. The ends lost 7 bases at V and 0 bases at J; junction bases unmatched: 2. CDR1 is MNHNS, CDR2 SASEGT, per germline. CDR3 nucleotide sequence: TGTGCCAGCACGGACAGGGCCTCTGGAAACACCATATATTTT. This translates into CASTDRASGNTIYF.

The rearrangement joins TRBV5-4 to TRBJ2-5, with 9 bases that match TRBD2. The CDR3 runs to 13 residues. The V gene's germline CDR1 is SGHNT and CDR2 YYREEE (reference sequence). V lost 1 base and J lost 5; bases outside the gene matches: 0. The CDR3 reads CASSLTSGETQYF. As DNA, the CDR3 is TGTGCCAGCAGCTTGACTAGCGGGGAGACCCAGTACTTC.

The chain links TRBV19 to TRBJ1-3, with D perhaps TRBD1 (5 bases). Per the germline V gene, CDR1 is LNHDA and CDR2 is SQIVND (reference sequence). The CDR3 covers 12 residues. V lost 5 bases and J lost 11, with 13 bases in between. The CDR3: CASSPARGAIYF. The CDR3 nucleotides read TGTGCCAGTAGTCCAGCCCGAGGGGCCATATATTTT.

The chain couples TRBV7-2 to TRBJ1-5, with D unclear. Per germline, CDR1 SGHTA and CDR2 FQGNSA. This CDR3 is 12 amino acids long. V was pared by 5 bases and J by 5 bases, with 7 bases between. This CDR3 reads CASSHGDQPQHF. The CDR3 DNA sequence: TGTGCCAGCAGCCACGGAGATCAGCCCCAGCATTTT.

This chain joins TRBV18 and TRBJ2-1; D gene uncertain. This CDR3 region has 12 residues. The V and J ends lost 6 bases and 15 bases respectively, with 18 bases between them. The germline gives CDR1 KGHSH, CDR2 LQKENI. This chain's CDR3 is CASSLSASLLFF. The CDR3 nucleotides read TGTGCCAGCTCGCTCTCAGCCAGCCTACTGTTCTTC.

This clone rates as medium-sized. The chain combines TRBV6-6 with TRBJ1-5; 7 positions match TRBD1. The CDR3 has 14 amino acids. The germline gives CDR1 MNHNY, CDR2 SVGAGI (reference sequence). V shed 5 bases, J shed 3 bases, and the junction held 4 bases outside the gene matches. The chain's CDR3 is CASSTGDANQPQHF. CDR3 sequence (DNA): TGTGCCAGCAGTACAGGGGATGCCAATCAGCCCCAGCATTTT.

The chain uses TRBV2 and TRBJ1-1, with D possibly matching TRBD1 (5 bases). The V gene's germline CDR1 is SNHLY and CDR2 FYNNEI. V lost 6 bases and J 4 bases, leaving 18 bases between the germline ends. This CDR3 has 15 residues. CDR3 sequence (DNA): TGTGCCAGCAGGGGGAAGCAGGGATGGAGCACTGAAGCTTTCTTT. It specifies CASRGKQGWSTEAFF.

This clone was counted a few times. The chain uses TRBV11-3 and TRBJ2-7; no definite D call. The CDR3 is made up of 13 amino acids. V lost 2 bases and J lost 5, with 10 bases in between. Germline V gene lookup returns CDR1 SGHNT and CDR2 YENEEA. Written as DNA, the CDR3 is TGTGCCAGCAGCTTAAGCTCCCTTCACGAGCAGTACTTC. Translated: CASSLSSLHEQYF.

The rearrangement joins TRBV25-1 to TRBJ2-7, with no clear D. V was pared by 3 bases and J by 1 base, with 1 base between. The CDR3 has 11 amino acids. In germline, CDR1 is MGHDK, CDR2 SYGVNS. The CDR3 sequence is CASSDSYEQYF. CDR3 sequence (DNA): TGTGCCAGCAGTGATTCCTACGAGCAGTACTTC.

This chain uses TRBV11-3 with TRBJ2-1, with D possibly being TRBD1 or TRBD2 (6 bases each). The CDR3 spans 14 residues. Between the trimmed V and J ends, which lost 2 bases and 7 bases, there was a span of 12 bases. In germline, CDR1 is SGHNT, CDR2 YENEEA. The CDR3 nucleotides read TGTGCCAGCAGCTTAAGGGGGGCGCGGAATGAGCAGTTCTTC. Amino acids: CASSLRGARNEQFF. Variable domain in full (rest from reference TRBV11-3 and TRBJ2-1): EAGVVQSPRYKIIEKKQPVAFWCNPISGHNTLYWYLQNLGQGPELLIRYENEEAVDDSQLPKDRFSAERLKGVDSTLKIQPAELGDSAVYLCASSLRGARNEQFFGPGTRLTVL.

For the CDR3, the DNA is TGTGCCAGCTTGGGGTTCAGTTCCCAAGAGACCCAGTACTTC. Its translation is CASLGFSSQETQYF. The rearrangement links TRBV7-8 to TRBJ2-5; no reliable D call. V was shortened by 8 bases and J by 1 base, with 14 bases between the two germline ends. The CDR3 sequence is 14 residues long. The V gene's germline CDR1 is SGHVS and CDR2 FQNEAQ.

The CDR3 DNA reads TGTGCCAGCAGCTTAGATGGGGGAGGCTACACCTTC. Residues: CASSLDGGGYTF. The chain uses TRBV7-9 and TRBJ1-2; D is perhaps TRBD1 (5 bases). CDR1 SEHNR and CDR2 FQNEAQ come from the germline V gene (reference sequence). The CDR3 runs to 12 residues. V was shortened by 1 base and J by 8 bases, with 8 bases between the two germline ends. Drawing the rest from reference TRBV7-9 and TRBJ1-2, the complete variable domain is DTGVSQNPRHKITKRGQNVTFRCDPISEHNRLYWYRQTLGQGPEFLTYFQNEAQLEKSRLLSDRFSAERPKGSFSTLEIQRTEQGDSAMYLCASSLDGGGYTFGSGTRLTVV.

V is TRBV10-3 and J is TRBJ1-3; the match to TRBD1 covers 7 bases. Germline CDR1 is ENHRY and CDR2 is SYGVKD. This CDR3 has 15 amino acids. Trimming took 2 bases from V and 4 from J; bases not matched to a gene: 5. Written as DNA, the CDR3 is TGTGCCATCAGTGAGCCTTCGACAGGGGGAAACACCATATATTTT. This gives the protein CAISEPSTGGNTIYF.

This chain links TRBV18 with TRBJ2-1, with D perhaps being TRBD1 or TRBD2 (5 bases each). Trimming left V 2 bases short and J 5 bases short, with 13 bases between. The CDR3 loop spans 15 amino acids. The germline V gene encodes CDR1 KGHSH and CDR2 LQKENI. Here the CDR3 reads CASSPSRGQHNEQFF. The CDR3 DNA sequence: TGTGCCAGCTCACCATCGAGGGGCCAACACAATGAGCAGTTCTTC.

The rearrangement uses TRBV4-2 and TRBJ2-3; D not resolved. Germline V CDR1 and CDR2: LGHNA, YNFKEQ. V shed 4 bases and J shed 0 bases, with 23 bases lying between them. The CDR3 has 19 residues. The CDR3 spells CASSLQSGLGTRSTDTQYF. The CDR3 DNA is TGTGCCAGCAGCCTTCAAAGTGGGTTAGGCACGAGGAGCACAGATACGCAGTATTTT.

This clone was seen once. V is TRBV27 and J is TRBJ1-2; 11 positions agree with TRBD1. The V gene end was trimmed by 3 bases and the J gene end by 7 bases; junction bases not matched to a gene: 7. CDR3 length: 15 amino acids. The V gene's germline CDR1 is MNHEY and CDR2 SMNVEV (reference sequence). CDR3 coding DNA: TGTGCCAGCAGTTTTCTTGGACAGGGGGCGTCTGGCTACACCTTC. Translating it yields CASSFLGQGASGYTF.

The chain combines TRBV19 with TRBJ2-2; D might be TRBD1 (6 bases). Germline CDR1 LNHDA, CDR2 SQIVND (reference sequence). The CDR3 is made up of 16 amino acids. V lost 4 bases, J lost 1 base, and 13 bases lay in between. The CDR3 DNA reads as TGTGCCAGTAGTAGAGGGGGACATGGGAACACCGGGGAGCTGTTTTTT. Protein sequence: CASSRGGHGNTGELFF.